One sample yielded the 21 T cell receptor beta chains listed below, sequenced in a study of blood T cell repertoires in COVID-19. Only in-frame clones appear in the TCRdb table, and some are missing; sequencing was by immunoSEQ multiplex PCR. The sample includes under 350,000 clones, roughly 85% seen only once; the top ten take over 8.5%. What was sequenced was peripheral blood. The receptors originated from a woman in her forties or fifties who had recovered from COVID-19.

The chain uses TRBV6-6 and TRBJ2-1; 8 nucleotides agree with TRBD1. The V gene end was trimmed by 5 bases and the J gene end by 8 bases; junction bases not matched to a gene: 17. Germline values: CDR1 MNHNY, CDR2 SVGAGI (reference sequence). The CDR3 runs to 17 residues. The DNA for the CDR3 is TGTGCCAGCAGTCACAGGCCTCCCTGGGACAGGCAGGATGAGCAGTTCTTC. Protein: CASSHRPPWDRQDEQFF.

The rearrangement joins TRBV30 to TRBJ1-2; D not certain. CDR3 size: 14 residues. The germline V gene has CDR1 GTSNPN and CDR2 SVGIG (reference sequence). Between the trimmed V and J ends, which lost 0 bases and 5 bases, there was a span of 13 bases. The CDR3 spells CAWSVRSTAYGYTF. CDR3 sequence (DNA): TGTGCCTGGAGTGTACGCAGCACAGCTTATGGCTACACCTTC.

In its sample, this clone was seen once. The V gene is TRBV11-1, the J gene TRBJ2-7, with 8 bases identical to TRBD1. V trimming: 5 bases; J trimming: 0 bases; junction bases outside the gene matches: 6. The CDR3 totals 15 residues. Germline loops: CDR1 SGHAT, CDR2 FQDESV (reference sequence). This CDR3 is CASSGQGSSSYEQYF. CDR3 coding DNA: TGTGCCAGCAGCGGACAGGGAAGCAGCTCCTACGAGCAGTACTTC.

This clone was detected once. V is TRBV5-1 and J is TRBJ2-1; 8 nucleotides agree with TRBD2. The germline gives CDR1 SGHRS, CDR2 YFSETQ. CDR3 size: 19 residues. With V trimmed by 1 base and J by 2 bases, 14 bases remained unmatched. As DNA, the CDR3 is TGCGCCAGCAGCTTGCGGCGGGGGGCCGGATTAGACGCCTACAATGAGCAGTTCTTC. It specifies CASSLRRGAGLDAYNEQFF.

V usage is TRBV29-1 and J usage is TRBJ1-1; 7 nucleotides line up with TRBD1. V dropped 7 bases and J dropped 3; count of bases not matched to a gene: 8. Germline lookup yields CDR1 SQVTM and CDR2 ANQGSEA. This CDR3 comprises 13 residues. CDR3 sequence reads: CSAMRQGYTEAFF. The CDR3 coding sequence is TGCAGCGCCATGAGACAGGGTTACACTGAAGCTTTCTTT.

This rearrangement joins TRBV7-2 to TRBJ2-7, with 9 nucleotides matching TRBD1. This CDR3 region has 14 residues. Germline values: CDR1 SGHTA, CDR2 FQGNSA. The trim removed 1 base at V and 6 bases at J, leaving 4 bases unmatched. The CDR3 DNA reads TGTGCCAGCAGCTTAGTGGGGACAGGGACCGAGCAGTACTTC. This gives the protein CASSLVGTGTEQYF.

The chain is built from TRBV7-9 and TRBJ1-5; 10 bases line up with TRBD1. The CDR3 totals 15 residues. V shed 4 bases, J shed 4 bases, and the junction held 4 bases outside the gene matches. Germline CDR1 is SEHNR and CDR2 is FQNEAQ (reference sequence). The DNA of the CDR3 is TGTGCCAGCAGCTGGGGACAGGGGAGGAATCAGCCCCAGCATTTT. Its protein product is CASSWGQGRNQPQHF. The variable domain in full, completed from reference TRBV7-9 and TRBJ1-5, reads DTGVSQNPRHKITKRGQNVTFRCDPISEHNRLYWYRQTLGQGPEFLTYFQNEAQLEKSRLLSDRFSAERPKGSFSTLEIQRTEQGDSAMYLCASSWGQGRNQPQHFGDGTRLSIL.

CDR3 protein: CASTTGGAGDTQYF. CDR3 sequence (DNA): TGTGCCAGCACCACAGGGGGGGCAGGAGATACGCAGTATTTT. This rearrangement joins TRBV6-6 to TRBJ2-3; D is possibly TRBD1 (8 bases). The germline V gene encodes CDR1 MNHNY and CDR2 SVGAGI (reference sequence). The CDR3 consists of 14 residues. Trimming took off 7 bases at V and 5 bases at J, with 16 bases between the two ends.

V is TRBV28 and J is TRBJ1-1; TRBD1 agrees at 10 bases. CDR3 length: 16 amino acids. The ends lost 5 bases at V and 5 bases at J; junction bases unmatched: 11. The germline CDR1 and CDR2 sequences are MDHEN and SYDVKM. CDR3: CASSLRPGQGETEAFF. The CDR3 region has the DNA TGTGCCAGCAGTCTAAGGCCTGGACAGGGGGAGACTGAAGCTTTCTTT.

This chain joins TRBV19 and TRBJ2-3; 9 positions match TRBD2. The CDR3 has 17 residues. Trimming at V came to 5 bases and at J to 2 bases, leaving 11 bases not matched to a gene. In germline, CDR1 is LNHDA, CDR2 SQIVND (reference sequence). The CDR3 reads CASSPRTSAPFTDTQYF. CDR3 DNA sequence: TGTGCCAGTAGTCCGCGGACTAGCGCGCCTTTCACAGATACGCAGTATTTT. Looking up the rest from reference TRBV19 and TRBJ2-3 gives the full variable domain: DGGITQSPKYLFRKEGQNVTLSCEQNLNHDAMYWYRQDPGQGLRLIYYSQIVNDFQKGDIAEGYSVSREKKESFPLTVTSAQKNPTAFYLCASSPRTSAPFTDTQYFGPGTRLTVL.

The chain combines TRBV6-6 with TRBJ2-3, with TRBD2 matching 16 bases. The germline V gene encodes CDR1 MNHNY and CDR2 SVGAGI (reference sequence). This CDR3 comprises 18 residues. J was trimmed by 0 bases and V by 5 bases; bases with no gene match: 5. The CDR3 protein is CASSPGGLAGGSTDTQYF. The CDR3 DNA is TGTGCCAGCAGTCCTGGGGGACTAGCGGGGGGGAGCACAGATACGCAGTATTTT.

This clone turned up a few times. The gene calls are TRBV28 and TRBJ1-4; D remains unclear. Germline loops: CDR1 MDHEN, CDR2 SYDVKM. The CDR3 totals 15 residues. V lost 8 bases, J lost 7 bases, and 20 bases lay in between. Here the CDR3 DNA reads TGTGCCAGCCGTACGGGCGGGTATAGGAGTGAAAAACTGTTTTTT. Translation: CASRTGGYRSEKLFF.

CDR3 nucleotide sequence: TGTGCCAGCTCACCACTTTTATTCGCGGCCCAAGAGACCCAGTACTTC. Translation gives CASSPLLFAAQETQYF. The gene calls are TRBV18 and TRBJ2-5, with D unclear. CDR3 size: 16 residues. The V end lost 1 base, the J end lost 1 base, and 13 bases lay between the germline ends. Germline lookup yields CDR1 KGHSH and CDR2 LQKENI.

The genes are TRBV10-3 and TRBJ2-1; D might be TRBD2 (6 bases). CDR1 is ENHRY, CDR2 SYGVKD, per germline. The CDR3 runs to 15 residues. Trimming took 5 bases from V and 5 from J, leaving 16 bases between them. The CDR3 DNA reads as TGTGCCATCAGTTCAAGCCGGGACTCTAACAATGAGCAGTTCTTC. Its translation: CAISSSRDSNNEQFF.

This clone has a single count. This chain links TRBV28 with TRBJ2-1, with D perhaps TRBD2 (6 bases). There are 13 residues in the CDR3. Trimming took off 5 bases at V and 15 bases at J, with 20 bases between the two ends. In germline, CDR1 is MDHEN, CDR2 SYDVKM. CDR3 protein: CASSRRGVAPRFF. For the CDR3, the DNA is TGTGCCAGCAGTCGGAGGGGAGTTGCCCCAAGGTTCTTC.

The chain is built from TRBV9 and TRBJ1-6; 7 bases agree with TRBD1. The CDR3 loop spans 14 amino acids. Trimming removed 5 bases from V and 6 bases from J; junction bases left unmatched: 5. CDR1 is SGDLS and CDR2 is YYNGEE in the germline V gene. CDR3 bases: TGTGCCAGCAGTTGGGGACAGACTAATTCACCCCTCCACTTT. Its protein is CASSWGQTNSPLHF.

The V gene is TRBV7-9, the J gene TRBJ1-1; perhaps TRBD1 as D (5 bases). In germline, CDR1 is SEHNR, CDR2 FQNEAQ (reference sequence). The CDR3 has 13 amino acids. The V and J ends lost 2 bases and 4 bases respectively, with 8 bases between them. The chain's CDR3 is CASSLQGPTEAFF. The CDR3 coding sequence is TGTGCCAGCAGCTTACAGGGTCCCACTGAAGCTTTCTTT. The full variable domain, with the rest looked up from reference TRBV7-9 and TRBJ1-1, is DTGVSQNPRHKITKRGQNVTFRCDPISEHNRLYWYRQTLGQGPEFLTYFQNEAQLEKSRLLSDRFSAERPKGSFSTLEIQRTEQGDSAMYLCASSLQGPTEAFFGQGTRLTVV.

The genes are TRBV5-8 and TRBJ1-5; maybe TRBD1 (5 bases). Trimming took 4 bases from V and 2 from J, leaving 22 bases between them. Germline V lookup: CDR1 SGHTS, CDR2 YDEGEE. The CDR3 runs 18 residues. DNA of the CDR3: TGTGCCAGCAGCCCCGGTAGGACAAGGATTGGTGGCAATCAGCCCCAGCATTTT. It is translated as CASSPGRTRIGGNQPQHF.

This clone was counted at least ten times. This CDR3 is also generated by other DNA sequences in the sample. J is TRBJ1-3 and V is TRBV28; unclear D gene. This CDR3 contains 15 residues. Germline V gene lookup returns CDR1 MDHEN and CDR2 SYDVKM. With 6 bases removed from V and 0 bases from J, the gap between germline ends came to 12 bases. CDR3 region: CASSSRGFSGNTIYF. In nucleotides, the CDR3 is TGTGCCAGCAGCTCTCGGGGATTCTCTGGAAACACCATATATTTT.

The V gene is TRBV28, the J gene TRBJ2-5; TRBD1 agrees at 8 bases. V lost 4 bases and J lost 2; bases outside the gene matches: 6. Germline V gene data show CDR1 as MDHEN and CDR2 as SYDVKM. The CDR3 length is 15 residues. The CDR3: CASSSGGQGQETQYF. The DNA of the CDR3 is TGTGCCAGCAGTTCCGGAGGACAGGGACAAGAGACCCAGTACTTC.

The J gene is TRBJ1-4, the V gene TRBV3-1 (or the pseudogene TRBV3-2); TRBD1 matches 7 bases. Germline CDR1 and CDR2: LGHDT and YNNKEL (reference sequence). The CDR3 spans 17 residues. V lost 3 bases, J lost 13 bases, and 20 bases stayed unmatched. The CDR3 reads CASSHGTVGPPLGGLFF. CDR3 in DNA: TGTGCCAGCAGCCACGGGACAGTGGGTCCCCCTTTGGGGGGACTGTTTTTT.